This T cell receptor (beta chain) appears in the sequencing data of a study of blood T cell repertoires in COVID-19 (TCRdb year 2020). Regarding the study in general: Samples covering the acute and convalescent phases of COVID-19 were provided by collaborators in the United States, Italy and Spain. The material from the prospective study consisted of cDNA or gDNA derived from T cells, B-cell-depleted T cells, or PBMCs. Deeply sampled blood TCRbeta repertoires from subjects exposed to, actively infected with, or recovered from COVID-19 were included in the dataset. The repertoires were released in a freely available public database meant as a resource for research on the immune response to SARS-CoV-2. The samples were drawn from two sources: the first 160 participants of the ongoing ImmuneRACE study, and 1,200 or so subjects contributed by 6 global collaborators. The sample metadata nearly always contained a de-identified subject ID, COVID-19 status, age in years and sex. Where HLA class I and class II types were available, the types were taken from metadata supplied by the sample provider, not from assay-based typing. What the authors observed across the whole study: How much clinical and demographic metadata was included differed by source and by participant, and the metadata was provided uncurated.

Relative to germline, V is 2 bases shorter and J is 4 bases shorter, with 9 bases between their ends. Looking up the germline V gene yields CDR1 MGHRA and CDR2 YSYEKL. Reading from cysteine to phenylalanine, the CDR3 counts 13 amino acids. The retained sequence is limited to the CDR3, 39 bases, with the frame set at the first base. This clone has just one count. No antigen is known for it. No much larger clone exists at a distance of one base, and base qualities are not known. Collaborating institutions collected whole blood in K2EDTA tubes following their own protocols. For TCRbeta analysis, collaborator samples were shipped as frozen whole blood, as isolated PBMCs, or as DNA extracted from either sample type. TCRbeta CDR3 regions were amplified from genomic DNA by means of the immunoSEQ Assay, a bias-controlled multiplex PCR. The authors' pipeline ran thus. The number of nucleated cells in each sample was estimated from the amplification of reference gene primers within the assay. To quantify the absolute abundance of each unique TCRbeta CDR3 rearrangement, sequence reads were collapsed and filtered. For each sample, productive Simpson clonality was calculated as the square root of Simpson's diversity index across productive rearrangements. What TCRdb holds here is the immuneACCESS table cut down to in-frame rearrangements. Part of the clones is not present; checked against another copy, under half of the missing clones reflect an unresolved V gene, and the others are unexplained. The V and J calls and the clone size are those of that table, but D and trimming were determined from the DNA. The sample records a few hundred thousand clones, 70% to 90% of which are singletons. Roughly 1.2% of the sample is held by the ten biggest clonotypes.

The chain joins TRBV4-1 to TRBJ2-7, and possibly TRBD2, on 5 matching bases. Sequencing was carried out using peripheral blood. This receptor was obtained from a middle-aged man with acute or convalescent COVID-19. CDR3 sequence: CASSQPSFYEQYF. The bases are TGCGCCAGCAGCCAACCTAGCTTTTACGAGCAGTACTTC.